The T cell receptor (beta chain) described here comes from a study of blood T cell repertoires in COVID-19 (dated by TCRdb to 2020 to 2022). About the investigation overall: The collaborator samples originated in the United States, Italy and Spain and spanned the acute and convalescent phases of COVID-19. The material from the prospective study consisted of cDNA or gDNA derived from T cells, B-cell-depleted T cells, or PBMCs. Deeply sampled blood TCRbeta repertoires from subjects exposed to, actively infected with, or recovered from COVID-19 were included in the dataset. The repertoires were made available in a free public database intended to serve as a resource for research on the immune response to SARS-CoV-2. The samples were drawn from the first 160 participants of the ongoing ImmuneRACE study and from 950 to 1,500 subjects provided by 6 global collaborators. Sample metadata almost always included a de-identified subject ID, COVID-19 status, age in years and sex. Where available, HLA class I and class II types were taken from metadata supplied by the sample provider and were not determined by assay-based typing.

Broader findings and caveats from the paper: How much clinical and demographic metadata was included differed by source and by participant, and the metadata was provided uncurated.

Via the germline V gene (reference sequence), CDR1 is SGHNT and CDR2 YYREEE. Cut back by 4 bases and 1 base, the V and J ends lie 15 bases apart. The CDR3 numbers 15 residues from cysteine through phenylalanine. The only DNA kept is the CDR3, 45 bases in frame from the first base. Concerning this clone: Its antigen remains unidentified. No much larger clonotype is one base removed from it; base qualities were not supplied.

Each collaborating institution followed its own protocols to collect whole blood in K2EDTA tubes. Collaborator samples were shipped for TCRbeta analysis as frozen whole blood, isolated PBMCs, or DNA extracted from either sample type. TCRbeta CDR3 regions were amplified from genomic DNA using the immunoSEQ Assay, a bias-controlled multiplex PCR. As for how the authors treated the data: Nucleated cell counts per sample were estimated from amplification of reference gene primers within the assay. To quantify the absolute abundance of each unique TCRbeta CDR3 rearrangement, sequence reads were collapsed and filtered. For each sample, productive Simpson clonality was calculated as the square root of Simpson's diversity index across productive rearrangements. TCRdb took over this immuneACCESS table, retaining in-frame rearrangements with V and J assigned. Such tables are incomplete; in checked studies, under half of the missing clones stem from an unresolved V gene, and the remainder is unexplained. That table gives V, J and clone size, and the DNA gave D and trimming. The sample table records approximately 170,000 clones; about four fifths of these occur just once. The top ten clonotypes cover about 2.7% of the sample.

The sequencing input was peripheral blood. This chain joins TRBV5-4 to TRBJ2-7, with TRBD2 as a weak D call on 6 bases. The clonotype was recovered from a human donor with acute or convalescent COVID-19. The donor label of this sample is uncertain. The DNA sequence reads TGTGCCAGCAGCATTACCGGGGGTCATTCCTACGAGCAGTACTTC. Translated, it gives CASSITGGHSYEQYF.